This T cell receptor beta chain is drawn from a study of OX40 agonist ivuxolimab in advanced cancers. Anyone with autoimmune disease history or systemic immunosuppression was excluded. General observations from the study: By week 6 at 0.1 to 3.0 mg/kg, blood CD4+ and CD8+ T cells had expanded clonally. There were, on average, more expanded clones in CD8+ T cells than in CD4+. Clonal expansion was among the lowest in partial responders at 0.1-3.0 mg/kg, especially CD8+.

A word on this clone: Its antigen is currently unknown.

The germline CDR1 and CDR2 sequences are LNHDA and SQIVND (reference sequence). Trimming took 10 bases from V and 4 from J, leaving 20 bases between them. The CDR3 loop spans 15 amino acids. Sequencing used immunoSEQ multiplex PCR; TCRdb keeps in-frame clones, though not all of them. Of about 100,000 clones in the sample, approximately 91% were seen once. Source: CD4+ or CD8+ T cells sorted from blood, taken in a trial of the OX40 agonist ivuxolimab. This receptor was taken from an adult with an advanced solid tumor such as melanoma, head and neck, liver or kidney cancer. This chain uses TRBV19 with TRBJ1-5; a possible D gene is TRBD1 (6 bases). Here the CDR3 reads CATEDRPFGNQPQHF. The DNA of the CDR3 is TGTGCCACCGAAGACAGGCCATTCGGAAATCAGCCCCAGCATTTT.